This T cell receptor beta chain derives from a study of T cells expressing NK-cell markers. CDR1 is LGHDT and CDR2 is YNNKEL in the germline V gene (reference sequence). The CDR3 is made up of 13 amino acids. TCRdb reprocessed the 5' RACE reads and stores each CDR3 protein as one record, lacking DNA. This sample carries around 180,000 distinct CDR3 sequences, with 20% going to the ten biggest clones. The sample consisted of blood T cells: a sorted CD56 or NKG2C T cell subset, CD4+ or CD8+ T cells, or bulk PBMC T cells (not recorded which). The chain has TRBV3-1 and TRBJ2-5. The sequence was collected from a man aged 18-75 years in good health. The CDR3 spells CASSQDLGETQYF.